Shown below are 5 T cell receptor beta chains from a single sample sequenced in a study of Tregs in tolerant kidney transplant recipients. Libraries were prepared by immunoSEQ multiplex PCR; TCRdb keeps only in-frame clonotypes and omits some of them. The sample shows about 64,000 clones, 87% of them seen only once. Mixed chimerism was transient after nonmyeloablative marrow transplants from related graft donors. The sample here was CD4+ T cells from blood (PBMCs), taken 6 months after the transplant. The receptors were sampled from a human patient who received a combined kidney and bone marrow transplant. Some T cells may be transferred from the graft donor.

The chain employs TRBV7-9 and TRBJ2-3; D gene unclear. The CDR3 runs 13 residues. Germline CDR1 is SEHNR and CDR2 is FQNEAQ (reference sequence). V was cut by 1 base and J by 3 bases, with 5 bases left in between. This CDR3 is CASSLVRTDTQYF. The CDR3 nucleotides read TGTGCCAGCAGCTTAGTTCGGACAGATACGCAGTATTTT.

The rearrangement links TRBV6-6 to TRBJ1-4; tentative D call: TRBD1 (5 bases). CDR1 and CDR2 (germline): MNHNY, SVGAGI (reference sequence). The CDR3 sequence is 14 residues long. The V and J ends lost 6 bases and 8 bases respectively, with 16 bases between them. The CDR3 bases are TGTGCCAGCAGGGGGGACTCTGGGGAGGAAAAACTGTTTTTT. This gives the protein CASRGDSGEEKLFF.

The chain uses TRBV6-6 and TRBJ2-3, with a weak D call TRBD1 (5 bases). The CDR3 contains 15 residues. Germline V CDR1 and CDR2: MNHNY, SVGAGI (reference sequence). The V end was cut by 2 bases, the J end by 0 bases, with 9 bases between. The CDR3 nucleotides read TGTGCCAGCAGTTACAAGTCAGGGAGCACAGATACGCAGTATTTT. Amino acid sequence: CASSYKSGSTDTQYF.

This rearrangement joins TRBV4-2 to TRBJ2-2; 10 bases map to TRBD2. CDR1 is LGHNA and CDR2 is YNFKEQ in the germline V gene. There are 18 residues in the CDR3. V trimming: 3 bases; J trimming: 4 bases; junction bases outside the gene matches: 11. CDR3 region: CASSQYSGGLQGTGELFF. CDR3 nucleotides: TGTGCCAGCAGCCAGTATAGCGGGGGGCTACAAGGCACCGGGGAGCTGTTTTTT.

A single count supports this clone. The V and J genes are TRBV7-2 and TRBJ2-7; 7 bases match TRBD1. The V and J ends lost 5 bases and 0 bases, in that order; junction bases with no gene match: 7. The CDR3 has 15 residues. Looked up from germline, CDR1 is SGHTA and CDR2 is FQGNSA. As DNA, the CDR3 is TGTGCCAGCAGCACCCGACAGGGCCACTCCTACGAGCAGTACTTC. It codes for CASSTRQGHSYEQYF.